Detailed here is one TCR beta chain. Its matching antigen is unknown. The record originates from a study of cytomegalovirus exposure and HLA in healthy donors. Whole-study results and caveats: Altogether, 164 TCR beta chains were recorded as cytomegalovirus-associated. Among the sequence variants, a highly shared cluster was likely an artifact of sequencing.

The primer mix had 60 Vbeta and 13 Jbeta primers. Assay used: immunoSEQ multiplex PCR; TCRdb lists only in-frame clones, some missing. The table has about 190,000 clones, about four fifths seen once. This CDR3 is built from 18 residues. CDR1 and CDR2 from the germline V gene are SGHNT and YYREEE (reference sequence). Trimming stripped 4 bases from V and 1 base from J, with 21 bases between. V and J are TRBV5-4 and TRBJ1-5; TRBD1 might be the D (5 bases). The clonotype comes from a middle-aged man in good health and CMV-seropositive. Sample: PBMCs. The CDR3 nucleotides read TGTGCCAGCAGCCCCATTCGGTCACAGGATTTGAGCAATCAGCCCCAGCATTTT. Translation: CASSPIRSQDLSNQPQHF.